These 7 T cell receptor beta chains came from one sample sequenced in a study of cytomegalovirus exposure and HLA in healthy donors. Use of 60 Vbeta and 13 Jbeta primers characterized the PCR. Generated by immunoSEQ multiplex PCR, the TCRdb table keeps only in-frame clones and is missing some. The sample includes tens of thousands of clones, around 68% seen only once; the top ten take around 16%. Input material: PBMCs. The receptor set was obtained from a woman in her thirties or forties in good health and CMV-seropositive.

The V call is TRBV27, the J call TRBJ2-1; 13 bases agree with TRBD2. The length of the CDR3 is 16 residues. J gave up 0 bases and V 7 bases, and 3 bases lay outside the gene matches. Looked up from germline, CDR1 is MNHEY and CDR2 is SMNVEV (reference sequence). The CDR3 reads CASTRTSGSSYNEQFF. The CDR3 bases are TGTGCCAGCACCCGGACTAGCGGGAGCTCCTACAATGAGCAGTTCTTC.

The gene calls are TRBV9 and TRBJ2-1; 11 bases are a match to TRBD2. Germline values: CDR1 SGDLS, CDR2 YYNGEE. Losses at the gene ends were 0 bases for V and 13 bases for J; bases not matched to a gene: 6. The CDR3 consists of 14 residues. CDR3 region: CASSVELAGGGQFF. CDR3 DNA: TGTGCCAGCAGCGTAGAGCTAGCGGGAGGTGGCCAGTTCTTC.

The genes are TRBV28 and TRBJ2-3; 11 positions match TRBD2. The germline CDR1 and CDR2 sequences are MDHEN and SYDVKM. The ends lost 3 bases at V and 5 bases at J; junction bases unmatched: 16. This CDR3 contains 19 residues. CDR3 residues: CASSFRTGTSGARGDTQYF. CDR3 in DNA: TGTGCCAGCAGTTTTCGGACAGGGACTAGCGGCGCTAGGGGAGATACGCAGTATTTT.

The V call is TRBV6-4, the J call TRBJ2-3; 10 bases line up with TRBD2. CDR1 is MRHNA and CDR2 is SNTAGT in the germline V gene. V was pared by 2 bases and J by 4 bases, with 0 bases of the junction left unmatched. The CDR3 is made up of 14 amino acids. CDR3 region: CASSDLAGADTQYF. CDR3 in DNA: TGTGCCAGCAGTGACCTAGCGGGAGCAGATACGCAGTATTTT.

The chain uses TRBV10-1 and TRBJ1-3; 7 bases map to TRBD1. The CDR3 has 14 amino acids. CDR1 and CDR2 (germline): WNHNN, SYGVQD (reference sequence). Losses at the gene ends were 5 bases for V and 2 bases for J; bases not matched to a gene: 3. CDR3 sequence (DNA): TGCGCCAGCAGTAAGACAGGGACTGGAAACACCATATATTTT. Protein: CASSKTGTGNTIYF.

This chain joins TRBV7-2 and TRBJ2-1; TRBD2 aligns across 8 bases. This CDR3 has 17 amino acids. Germline V gene data show CDR1 as SGHTA and CDR2 as FQGNSA. J gave up 0 bases and V 5 bases, and 9 bases lay outside the gene matches. Here the CDR3 reads CASSRWLAGGSYNEQFF. In nucleotides, the CDR3 is TGTGCCAGCAGCCGCTGGTTGGCGGGAGGCTCCTACAATGAGCAGTTCTTC.

The gene calls are TRBV4-3 and TRBJ2-3, with TRBD2 matching over 10 bases. Germline CDR1 LGHNA, CDR2 YSLEER. J gave up 3 bases and V 8 bases, and 14 bases lay outside the gene matches. This CDR3 spans 17 amino acids. CDR3 sequence (DNA): TGCGCCAGCCGTGGTCTAGCGGGAGTAAGAGAGACAGATACGCAGTATTTT. Translated, it gives CASRGLAGVRETDTQYF.